This paragraph covers one T cell receptor (beta chain) sequence. Its antigen remains unknown. This CDR3 fails to terminate in the conserved phenylalanine or tryptophan, so it likely reflects a read error. Germline V gene data show CDR1 as LNHDA and CDR2 as SQIVND (reference sequence). The CDR3 totals 13 residues. J gave up 3 bases and V 6 bases, and 5 bases lay outside the gene matches. The data derive from a study of T cells in Graves' hyperthyroidism and ophthalmopathy. At the level of the study: Staff took peripheral blood when the initial diagnosis was made, before any treatment began. Regarding the study as a whole: A 13 V-J model separated ophthalmopathy from stable hyperthyroidism. Blood also held most thyroid clonotypes expanded beyond 0.001.

Exclusion of patients followed from uncontrolled infection, other autoimmune disease, pregnancy or lactation. Regions amplified from RNA transcripts were the TCR beta CDR3 regions. With the HTBI primer set, the TCR CDR3 went through a first round of RT-PCR. Via MiXCR, TCRdb re-called the multiplex PCR reads, giving one row per CDR3 protein. This table holds 750,000 to 950,000 distinct CDR3 sequences, around 38% found once. Sequences were obtained from blood. This receptor was obtained from a man between 18 and 35 years old with Graves' hyperthyroidism. The rearrangement joins TRBV19 to TRBJ2-7; the match to TRBD1 covers 7 bases. The CDR3 nucleotides read TGTGCCAGTAGCCCCGGACAGGACTACGAGCAGTACTAC. It translates to CASSPGQDYEQYY.